This TCR beta chain originates from a study of T cell responses to AZD1222 COVID-19 vaccine. Sequenced by immunoSEQ multiplex PCR; TCRdb stores in-frame clones only, minus some. The sample includes 130,000 to 150,000 clones, around 88% seen only once; the top ten take approximately 15%. Germline CDR1 SEHNR, CDR2 FQNEAQ (reference sequence). Trimming stripped 11 bases from V and 3 bases from J, with 16 bases between. The CDR3 has 13 amino acids. Study outcomes and limitations: Donors were mostly white British, more females; clonal diversity possibly underestimated. The study found Spike-specific TCR breadth and depth rose after two AZD1222 doses. Among those given AZD1222, only six were seropositive at baseline.

Details on this clone: The antigen remains unidentified.

The V and J genes are TRBV7-9 and TRBJ2-5; D might be TRBD2 (5 bases). Specimen: peripheral blood, collected on day 0 of AZD1222 vaccination. The origin of this receptor is an adult in good health. DNA of the CDR3: TGTGCCGCCAATAATGGACTGGAAGAGACCCAGTACTTC. This encodes CAANNGLEETQYF.